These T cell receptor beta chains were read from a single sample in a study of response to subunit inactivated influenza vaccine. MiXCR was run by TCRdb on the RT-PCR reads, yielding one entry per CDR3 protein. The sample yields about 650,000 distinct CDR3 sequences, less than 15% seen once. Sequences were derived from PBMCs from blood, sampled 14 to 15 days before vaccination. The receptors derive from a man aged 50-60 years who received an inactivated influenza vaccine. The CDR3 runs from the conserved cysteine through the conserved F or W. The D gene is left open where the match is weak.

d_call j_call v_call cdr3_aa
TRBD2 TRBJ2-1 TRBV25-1 CASSQGGNYNEQFF
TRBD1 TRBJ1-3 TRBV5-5 CASSLQGGSGNTIYF
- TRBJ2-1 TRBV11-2 CASSFVVGISSYNEQFF
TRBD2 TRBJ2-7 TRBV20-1 CSAKTGGPYEQYF
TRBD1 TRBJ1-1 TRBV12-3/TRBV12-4 CASNGDRGGREAFF
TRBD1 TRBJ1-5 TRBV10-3 CAIKLDRESNQPQHF
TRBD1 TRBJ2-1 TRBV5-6 CASSWRGGPLGSYNEQFF
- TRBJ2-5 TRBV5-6 CASSWALRSLRETQYF
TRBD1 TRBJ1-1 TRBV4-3 CASSQDIKTGRRTEAFF
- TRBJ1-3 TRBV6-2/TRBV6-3 CASSYGRGTGNTIYF
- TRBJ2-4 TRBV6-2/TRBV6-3 CASSYPMRTAERVRLAKNIQYF
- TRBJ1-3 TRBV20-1 CSATQGSGNTIYF
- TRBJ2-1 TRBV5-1 CASSLSNLSSRPYNEQFF
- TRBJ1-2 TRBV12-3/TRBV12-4 CASKDSYGYTF
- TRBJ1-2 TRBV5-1 CASSLVSNRAYGYTF
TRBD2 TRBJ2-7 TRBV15 CATSRPGAGEYEQYF
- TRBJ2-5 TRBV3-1 CASSQEGGQETQYF